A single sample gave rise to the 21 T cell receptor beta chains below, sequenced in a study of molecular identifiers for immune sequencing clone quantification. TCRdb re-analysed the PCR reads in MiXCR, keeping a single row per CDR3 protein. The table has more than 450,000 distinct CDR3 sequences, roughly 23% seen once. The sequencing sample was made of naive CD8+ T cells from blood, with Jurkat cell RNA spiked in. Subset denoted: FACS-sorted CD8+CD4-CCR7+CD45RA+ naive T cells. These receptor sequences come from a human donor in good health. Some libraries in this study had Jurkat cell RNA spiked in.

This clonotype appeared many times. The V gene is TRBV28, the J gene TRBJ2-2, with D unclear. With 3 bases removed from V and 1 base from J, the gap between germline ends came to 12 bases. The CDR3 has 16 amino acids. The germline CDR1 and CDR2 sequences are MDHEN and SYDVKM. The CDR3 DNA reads TGTGCCAGCAGTTTTGCCCAAACAGTGAACACCGGGGAGCTGTTTTTT. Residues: CASSFAQTVNTGELFF. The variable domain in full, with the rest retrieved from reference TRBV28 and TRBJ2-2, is DVKVTQSSRYLVKRTGEKVFLECVQDMDHENMFWYRQDPGLGLRLIYFSYDVKMKEKGDIPEGYSVSREKKERFSLILESASTNQTSMYLCASSFAQTVNTGELFFGEGSRLTVL.

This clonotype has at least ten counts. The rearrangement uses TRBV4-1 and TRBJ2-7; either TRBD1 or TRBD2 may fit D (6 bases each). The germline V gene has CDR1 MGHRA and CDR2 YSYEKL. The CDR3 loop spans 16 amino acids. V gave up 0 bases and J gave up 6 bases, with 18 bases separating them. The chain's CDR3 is CASSQDGGGRLGEQYF. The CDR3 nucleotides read TGCGCCAGCAGCCAAGATGGTGGGGGGCGCCTAGGCGAGCAGTACTTC.

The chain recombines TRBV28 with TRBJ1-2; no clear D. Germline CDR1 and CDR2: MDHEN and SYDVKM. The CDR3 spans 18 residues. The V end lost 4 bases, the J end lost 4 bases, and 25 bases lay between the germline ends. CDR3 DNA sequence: TGTGCCAGCAGTTCCATAGTGCCCCCAGCGGGGATCAGCTATGGCTACACCTTC. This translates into CASSSIVPPAGISYGYTF.

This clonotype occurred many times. This CDR3 reads CASSPSGLGETQYF. The CDR3 DNA reads TGTGCCAGCAGCCCCTCAGGACTAGGAGAGACCCAGTACTTC. This chain connects TRBV7-3 to TRBJ2-5; 7 bases agree with TRBD2. Germline V gene data show CDR1 as SGHTA and CDR2 as FQGTGA. CDR3 length equals 14 residues. The V and J ends lost 5 bases and 4 bases, in that order; junction bases with no gene match: 7.

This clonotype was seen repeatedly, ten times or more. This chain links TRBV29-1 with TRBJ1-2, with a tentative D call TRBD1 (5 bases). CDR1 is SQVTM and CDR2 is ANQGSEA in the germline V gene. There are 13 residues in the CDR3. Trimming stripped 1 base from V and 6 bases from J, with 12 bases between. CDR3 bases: TGCAGCGTTGAAGGGGGGGACGAGGATGGCTACACCTTC. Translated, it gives CSVEGGDEDGYTF.

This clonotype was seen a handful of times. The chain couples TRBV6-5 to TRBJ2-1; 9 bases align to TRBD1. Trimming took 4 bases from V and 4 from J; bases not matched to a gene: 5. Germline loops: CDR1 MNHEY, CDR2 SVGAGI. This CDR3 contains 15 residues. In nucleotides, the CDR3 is TGTGCCAGCAGTTTCGTCGGGACAGGGTACAATGAGCAGTTCTTC. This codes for CASSFVGTGYNEQFF.

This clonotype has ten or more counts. The chain's CDR3 is CASSVFGGLKSSGANVLTF. CDR3 DNA sequence: TGTGCCAGCAGCGTGTTTGGGGGACTAAAAAGCTCTGGGGCCAACGTCCTGACTTTC. This chain links TRBV9 with TRBJ2-6, with 7 bases fitting TRBD2. Germline assignment: CDR1 SGDLS and CDR2 YYNGEE. Unmatched junction bases numbered 11, after V lost 2 bases and J lost 0 bases. The CDR3 spans 19 residues.

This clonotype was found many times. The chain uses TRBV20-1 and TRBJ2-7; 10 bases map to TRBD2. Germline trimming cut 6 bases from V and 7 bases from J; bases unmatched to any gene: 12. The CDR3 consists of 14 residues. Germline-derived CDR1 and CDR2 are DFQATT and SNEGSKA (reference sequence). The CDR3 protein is CSAAGLAGVGEQYF. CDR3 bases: TGCAGTGCCGCAGGGCTAGCGGGAGTGGGTGAGCAGTACTTC.

As DNA, the CDR3 is TGTGCCAGCAGCGGGACAGGGAGAAGTGAAAAACTGTTTTTT. Translation gives CASSGTGRSEKLFF. The chain recombines TRBV2 with TRBJ1-4; TRBD1 aligns across 9 bases. This CDR3 spans 14 amino acids. J was trimmed by 7 bases and V by 6 bases; bases with no gene match: 6. Germline CDR1 reads SNHLY; CDR2 reads FYNNEI.

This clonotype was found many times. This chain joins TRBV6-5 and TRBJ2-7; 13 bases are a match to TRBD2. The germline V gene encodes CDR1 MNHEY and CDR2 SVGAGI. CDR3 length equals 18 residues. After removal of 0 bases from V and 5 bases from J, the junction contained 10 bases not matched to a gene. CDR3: CASSYSNPPGTSGNEQYF. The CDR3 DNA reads TGTGCCAGCAGTTACTCCAACCCCCCAGGGACTAGCGGGAACGAGCAGTACTTC.

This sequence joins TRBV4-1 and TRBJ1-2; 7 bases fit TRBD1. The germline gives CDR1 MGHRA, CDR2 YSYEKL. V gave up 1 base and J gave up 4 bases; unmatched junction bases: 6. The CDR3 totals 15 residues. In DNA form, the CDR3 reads TGCGCCAGCAGCCAAGGACAGGGCATCCTCTATGGCTACACCTTC. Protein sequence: CASSQGQGILYGYTF.

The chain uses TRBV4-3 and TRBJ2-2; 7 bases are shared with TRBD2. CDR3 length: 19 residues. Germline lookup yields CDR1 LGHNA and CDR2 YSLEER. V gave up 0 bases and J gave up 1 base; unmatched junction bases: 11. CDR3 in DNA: TGCGCCAGCAGCCAAGATGAGCAGGGAGGGAATTGGAACACCGGGGAGCTGTTTTTT. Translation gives CASSQDEQGGNWNTGELFF.

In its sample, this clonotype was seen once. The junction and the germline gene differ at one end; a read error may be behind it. This CDR3 is CAGRWTGNTGELFF. The CDR3 bases are TGTGCCGGCAGGTGGACAGGGAACACCGGGGAGCTGTTTTTT. The chain uses TRBV6-2 or TRBV6-3 and TRBJ2-2; 7 nucleotides agree with TRBD1. Germline values: CDR1 MNHEY, CDR2 SVGEGT. The length of the CDR3 is 14 residues.

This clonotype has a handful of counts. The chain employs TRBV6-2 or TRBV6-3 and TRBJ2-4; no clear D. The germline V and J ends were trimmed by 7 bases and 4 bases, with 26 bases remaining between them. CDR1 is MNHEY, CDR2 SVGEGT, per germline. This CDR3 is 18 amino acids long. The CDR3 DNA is TGTGCCAGCACCCGAACCCCCCCAGAATTGGTATATAAAAACATTCAGTACTTC. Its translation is CASTRTPPELVYKNIQYF.

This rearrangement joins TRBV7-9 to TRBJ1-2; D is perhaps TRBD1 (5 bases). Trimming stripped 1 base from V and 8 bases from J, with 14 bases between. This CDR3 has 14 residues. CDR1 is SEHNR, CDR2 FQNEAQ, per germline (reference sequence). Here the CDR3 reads CASSLVQAMGGYTF. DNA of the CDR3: TGTGCCAGCAGCTTAGTACAGGCCATGGGAGGCTACACCTTC.

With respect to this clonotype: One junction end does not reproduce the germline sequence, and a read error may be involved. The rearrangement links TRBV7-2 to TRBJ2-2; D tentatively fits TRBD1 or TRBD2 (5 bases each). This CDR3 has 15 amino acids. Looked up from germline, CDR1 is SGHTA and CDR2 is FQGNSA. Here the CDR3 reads CAGRDPQKRPGELFF. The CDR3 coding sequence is TGTGCCGGCAGGGACCCCCAAAAAAGGCCCGGGGAGCTGTTTTTT.

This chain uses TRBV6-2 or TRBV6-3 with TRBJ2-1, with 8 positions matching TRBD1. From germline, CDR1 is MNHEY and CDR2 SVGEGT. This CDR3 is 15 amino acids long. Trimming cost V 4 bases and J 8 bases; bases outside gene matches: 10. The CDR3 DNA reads TGTGCCAGCAGTTCCCTCATAACAGGGGGAGATGAGCAGTTCTTC. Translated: CASSSLITGGDEQFF.

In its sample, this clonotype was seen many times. The CDR3 sequence: CASSRDRVNEQFF. Here the CDR3 DNA reads TGTGCCAGCAGTCGGGACAGGGTTAATGAGCAGTTCTTC. The gene calls are TRBV12-3 or TRBV12-4 and TRBJ2-1, with TRBD1 identical over 9 bases. Losses at the gene ends were 5 bases for V and 7 bases for J; bases not matched to a gene: 3. CDR3 length equals 13 residues.

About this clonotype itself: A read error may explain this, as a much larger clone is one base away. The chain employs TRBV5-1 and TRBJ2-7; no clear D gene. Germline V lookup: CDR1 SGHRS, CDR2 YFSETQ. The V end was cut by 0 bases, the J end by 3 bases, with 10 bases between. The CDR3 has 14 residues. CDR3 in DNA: TGCGCCAGCAGCTTGGGGTTCCTAAACTACGAGCAGTACTTC. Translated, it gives CASSLGFLNYEQYF.

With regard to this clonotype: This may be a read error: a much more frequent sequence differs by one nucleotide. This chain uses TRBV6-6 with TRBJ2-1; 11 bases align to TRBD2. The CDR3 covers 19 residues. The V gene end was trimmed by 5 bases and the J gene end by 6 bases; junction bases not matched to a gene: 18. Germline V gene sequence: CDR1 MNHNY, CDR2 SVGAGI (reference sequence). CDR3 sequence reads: CASSNTGLAVLLGGNEQFF. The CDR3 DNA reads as TGTGCCAGCAGTAACACGGGACTAGCGGTCCTACTGGGGGGCAATGAGCAGTTCTTC.

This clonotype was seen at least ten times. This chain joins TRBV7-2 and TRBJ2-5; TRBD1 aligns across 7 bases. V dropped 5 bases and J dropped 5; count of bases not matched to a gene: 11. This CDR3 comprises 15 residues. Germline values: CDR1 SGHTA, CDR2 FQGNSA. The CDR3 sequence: CASSLGQSRFETQYF. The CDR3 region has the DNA TGTGCCAGCAGCCTGGGACAGTCGAGGTTTGAGACCCAGTACTTC.